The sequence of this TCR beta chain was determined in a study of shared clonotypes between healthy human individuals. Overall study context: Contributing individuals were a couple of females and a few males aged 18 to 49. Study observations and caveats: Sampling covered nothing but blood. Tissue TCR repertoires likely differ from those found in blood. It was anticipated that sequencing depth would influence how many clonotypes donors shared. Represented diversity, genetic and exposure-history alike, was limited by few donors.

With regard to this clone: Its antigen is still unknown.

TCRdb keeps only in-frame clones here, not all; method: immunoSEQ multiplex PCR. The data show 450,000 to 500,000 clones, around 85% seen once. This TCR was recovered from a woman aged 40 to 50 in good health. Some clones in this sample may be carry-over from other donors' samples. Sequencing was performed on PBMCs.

Here the CDR3 reads CASRYSVVSSYNEQFF. The DNA for the CDR3 is TGCGCCAGCAGGTATAGTGTTGTTAGCAGCTACAATGAGCAGTTCTTC. This chain links TRBV5-1 with TRBJ2-1; no firm D call. CDR1 and CDR2 from the germline V gene are SGHRS and YFSETQ. V shed 5 bases and J shed 3 bases, with 18 bases lying between them. This CDR3 region has 16 residues. The whole variable domain, filled in from reference TRBV5-1 and TRBJ2-1, reads KAGVTQTPRYLIKTRGQQVTLSCSPISGHRSVSWYQQTPGQGLQFLFEYFSETQRNKGNFPGRFSGRQFSNSRSEMNVSTLELGDSALYLCASRYSVVSSYNEQFFGPGTRLTVL.